Below, 9 T cell receptor beta chains from the same sample are listed, as sequenced in a study of T cell responses to AZD1222 COVID-19 vaccine (dated by TCRdb to the early 2020s). The protocol used for the library was the immunoSEQ multiplex PCR assay. In TCRdb, the immuneACCESS table is reduced to in-frame sequences with V and J assigned. These tables do not hold every clone; where another copy was compared, an unresolved V gene accounts for under half, and the others remain unexplained. Within this sample are over 100,000 clones, with around 90% of them counted one time only. The ten largest clones represent less than 1.3% of the sample. The sample's time point label, in plain terms: about 28 days (+/-7) after the second vaccine dose. Material: peripheral blood, obtained 28 days after the second AZD1222 dose. The receptors here all came from an adult who received the AZD1222 COVID-19 vaccine.

V and J are TRBV5-1 and TRBJ1-1; no clear D. V gave up 0 bases and J gave up 1 base, with 10 bases separating them. Germline lookup yields CDR1 SGHRS and CDR2 YFSETQ. This CDR3 is built from 15 residues. The DNA for the CDR3 is TGCGCCAGCAGCTTGGCACCAAACCCGAACACTGAAGCTTTCTTT. Its protein product is CASSLAPNPNTEAFF.

The gene calls are TRBV7-8 and TRBJ2-1; TRBD2 matches at 8 bases. V shed 5 bases, J shed 0 bases, and the junction held 9 bases outside the gene matches. Per the germline V gene, CDR1 is SGHVS and CDR2 is FQNEAQ. The CDR3 has 17 residues. CDR3 coding DNA: TGTGCCAGCAGCCCGAGACTAGCGTCAAGCTCCTACAATGAGCAGTTCTTC. The encoded protein is CASSPRLASSSYNEQFF.

The chain combines TRBV28 with TRBJ1-6, with 7 bases fitting TRBD1. Looked up from germline, CDR1 is MDHEN and CDR2 is SYDVKM. V lost 5 bases and J lost 10; bases outside the gene matches: 11. This CDR3 is built from 15 residues. CDR3 bases: TGTGCCAGCAGTATAGGACAGGTCTGGGGGTCACCCCTCCACTTT. This codes for CASSIGQVWGSPLHF.

This rearrangement joins TRBV7-9 to TRBJ2-3, with TRBD2 matching 11 bases. V was pared by 4 bases and J by 4 bases, with 13 bases of the junction left unmatched. The CDR3 totals 18 residues. Germline assignment: CDR1 SEHNR and CDR2 FQNEAQ (reference sequence). The CDR3 region has the DNA TGTGCCAGCAGCTCTCAGGTTTATTTAGCGGGAGGGCCAGATACGCAGTATTTT. Its translation is CASSSQVYLAGGPDTQYF.

The rearrangement uses TRBV28 and TRBJ2-3; TRBD2 matches at 13 bases. The V segment lost 5 bases and the J segment 0 bases; nucleotides outside the gene matches: 5. This CDR3 spans 17 amino acids. Germline V lookup: CDR1 MDHEN, CDR2 SYDVKM. CDR3 in amino acids: CASSPPGLAGSTDTQYF. In DNA, the CDR3 is TGTGCCAGCAGTCCCCCGGGACTAGCGGGGAGCACAGATACGCAGTATTTT.

V usage is TRBV2 and J usage is TRBJ2-2; 12 bases map to TRBD2. There are 14 residues in the CDR3. After removal of 4 bases from V and 7 bases from J, the junction contained 1 base not matched to a gene. Germline CDR1 SNHLY, CDR2 FYNNEI. The CDR3 sequence: CASSGLAGVGELFF. Written as DNA, the CDR3 is TGTGCCAGCAGTGGACTAGCGGGAGTCGGGGAGCTGTTTTTT.

V is TRBV7-9 and J is TRBJ2-2, with TRBD1 as a possible D gene (5 bases). V was shortened by 5 bases and J by 1 base, with 11 bases between the two germline ends. The CDR3 totals 15 residues. Germline loops: CDR1 SEHNR, CDR2 FQNEAQ (reference sequence). The chain's CDR3 is CASSNPTGNTGELFF. The DNA for the CDR3 is TGTGCCAGCAGCAATCCCACAGGGAACACCGGGGAGCTGTTTTTT. The variable domain in full, with the rest retrieved from reference TRBV7-9 and TRBJ2-2, is DTGVSQNPRHKITKRGQNVTFRCDPISEHNRLYWYRQTLGQGPEFLTYFQNEAQLEKSRLLSDRFSAERPKGSFSTLEIQRTEQGDSAMYLCASSNPTGNTGELFFGEGSRLTVL.

V and J are TRBV4-1 and TRBJ1-1; D is ambiguous. V dropped 5 bases and J dropped 1 base, with 8 bases sitting between them. Germline V gives CDR1 MGHRA, CDR2 YSYEKL. The CDR3 is 13 residues long. The CDR3 is CASSFRGNTEAFF. The CDR3 DNA is TGCGCCAGCAGCTTTAGAGGGAACACTGAAGCTTTCTTT.

The CDR3 loop reads CASSSYGLAGGNEQFF. The CDR3 bases are TGCGCCAGCAGCTCCTATGGACTAGCGGGAGGGAATGAGCAGTTCTTC. This rearrangement joins TRBV5-1 to TRBJ2-1, with 15 positions matching TRBD2. The CDR3 is 16 residues long. Unmatched junction bases numbered 5, after V lost 3 bases and J lost 7 bases. Germline values: CDR1 SGHRS, CDR2 YFSETQ.